The source of this T cell receptor (beta chain) is a study of T cell responses to AZD1222 COVID-19 vaccine. Study-wide findings and caveats: After two AZD1222 doses, spike-specific TCR breadth and depth rose versus day 0.

A note on this clone: No antigen is known for it.

TCRdb keeps only in-frame clones here, not all; method: immunoSEQ multiplex PCR. The table includes 150,000 or so clones, 90% to 95% detected once. CDR3 length equals 13 residues. Trimming cost V 3 bases and J 8 bases, with 13 bases left between them. Germline V gene sequence: CDR1 SGHAT, CDR2 FQNNGV. The sequenced sample was peripheral blood, obtained on day 0 of AZD1222 vaccination. The sequence was collected from an adult in good health. The chain couples TRBV11-2 to TRBJ1-2; TRBD1 might be the D (5 bases). The CDR3 coding sequence is TGTGCCAGCAGCTTGGATTTTCGGGGGGGCTACACCTTC. Residues: CASSLDFRGGYTF.